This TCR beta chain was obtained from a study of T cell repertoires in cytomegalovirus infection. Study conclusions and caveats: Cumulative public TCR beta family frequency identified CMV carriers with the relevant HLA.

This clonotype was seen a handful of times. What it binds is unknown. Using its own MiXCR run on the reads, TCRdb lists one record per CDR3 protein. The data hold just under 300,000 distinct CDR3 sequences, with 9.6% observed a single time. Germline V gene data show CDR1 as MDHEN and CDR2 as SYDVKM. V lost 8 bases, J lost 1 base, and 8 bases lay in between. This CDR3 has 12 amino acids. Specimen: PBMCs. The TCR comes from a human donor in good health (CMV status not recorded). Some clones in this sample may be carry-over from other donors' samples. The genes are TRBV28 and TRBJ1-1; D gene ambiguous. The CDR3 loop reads CASGGPNTEAFF. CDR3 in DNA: TGTGCCAGCGGCGGTCCGAACACTGAAGCTTTCTTT.